Below are 22 T cell receptor beta chains sequenced from a single sample in a study of blood T cell repertoires in COVID-19. Clones were read by immunoSEQ multiplex PCR, and TCRdb kept only the in-frame ones, dropping some. The table lists roughly 30,000 clones, 85% to 90% of them singletons, with 60% to 70% in the top ten. The specimen sequenced was peripheral blood. Receptor source: a man in his 70s with acute or convalescent COVID-19.

This clone was found a few times. This chain links TRBV30 with TRBJ1-4; a possible D gene is TRBD1 (5 bases). Per germline, CDR1 GTSNPN and CDR2 SVGIG (reference sequence). The V end was cut by 3 bases, the J end by 7 bases, with 18 bases between. The CDR3 extends over 15 amino acids. The CDR3 DNA sequence: TGTGCCTGGAGGGGGGGGGTTGGCCTTGGTGAAAAACTGTTTTTT. Residues: CAWRGGVGLGEKLFF. Together with reference TRBV30 and TRBJ1-4, the CDR3 gives the full variable domain: SQTIHQWPATLVQPVGSPLSLECTVEGTSNPNLYWYRQAAGRGLQLLFYSVGIGQISSEVPQNLSASRPQDRQFILSSKKLLLSDSGFYLCAWRGGVGLGEKLFFGSGTQLSVL.

This chain connects TRBV6-5 to TRBJ2-4, with 10 bases that match TRBD1. Germline CDR1 MNHEY, CDR2 SVGAGI. J lost 5 bases, V lost 7 bases, and 5 bases had no gene match. This CDR3 is 14 amino acids long. CDR3 sequence reads: CASNLDRGQNIQYF. CDR3 DNA: TGTGCCAGCAACCTAGACAGGGGGCAAAACATTCAGTACTTC.

This chain joins TRBV10-2 and TRBJ2-5; 8 bases agree with TRBD2. This CDR3 has 15 residues. Germline CDR1 WSHSY, CDR2 SAAADI. With 7 bases clipped from V and 1 base from J, the junction kept 8 bases outside the gene matches. The CDR3 sequence is CASIGLAGPQETQYF. The CDR3 DNA follows: TGCGCCAGCATCGGGCTAGCGGGTCCCCAAGAGACCCAGTACTTC.

The J gene is TRBJ2-3, the V gene TRBV30; TRBD2 aligns across 8 bases. V lost 6 bases, J lost 6 bases, and 2 bases stayed unmatched. The CDR3 spans 11 residues. Germline V gives CDR1 GTSNPN, CDR2 SVGIG (reference sequence). The CDR3 protein is CACGGGDTQYF. In DNA form, the CDR3 reads TGTGCCTGTGGCGGGGGGGATACGCAGTATTTT. Variable domain in full (rest from reference TRBV30 and TRBJ2-3): SQTIHQWPATLVQPVGSPLSLECTVEGTSNPNLYWYRQAAGRGLQLLFYSVGIGQISSEVPQNLSASRPQDRQFILSSKKLLLSDSGFYLCACGGGDTQYFGPGTRLTVL.

The genes are TRBV6-5 and TRBJ1-1, with D tentatively TRBD1 (5 bases). CDR3 size: 14 residues. The germline V gene encodes CDR1 MNHEY and CDR2 SVGAGI. V lost 2 bases and J 6 bases, leaving 13 bases between the germline ends. CDR3 loop: CASSYAPTGAEAFF. The CDR3 DNA follows: TGTGCCAGCAGTTACGCTCCTACGGGGGCTGAAGCTTTCTTT.

The V call is TRBV5-1, the J call TRBJ2-3; D unresolved. The CDR3 consists of 14 residues. Per germline, CDR1 SGHRS and CDR2 YFSETQ. The ends were cut back, 5 bases at V and 0 bases at J, with 10 bases in the middle. This CDR3 reads CASRTRISTDTQYF. CDR3 nucleotide sequence: TGCGCCAGCAGGACGAGGATAAGCACAGATACGCAGTATTTT.

The gene calls are TRBV9 and TRBJ1-3; TRBD1 aligns across 9 bases. V shed 3 bases, J shed 0 bases, and the junction held 7 bases outside the gene matches. This CDR3 region has 17 residues. Germline loops: CDR1 SGDLS, CDR2 YYNGEE. The CDR3 loop reads CASSEQGAALSGNTIYF. The CDR3, as DNA: TGTGCCAGCAGCGAACAGGGGGCCGCTCTCTCTGGAAACACCATATATTTT. The complete variable domain, with remaining parts taken from reference TRBV9 and TRBJ1-3, reads DSGVTQTPKHLITATGQRVTLRCSPRSGDLSVYWYQQSLDQGLQFLIQYYNGEERAKGNILERFSAQQFPDLHSELNLSSLELGDSALYFCASSEQGAALSGNTIYFGEGSWLTVV.

This clone was recorded many times. The chain is built from TRBV27 and TRBJ2-1, with 9 positions matching TRBD2. This CDR3 contains 18 residues. The V and J ends lost 3 bases and 7 bases, in that order; junction bases with no gene match: 16. In germline, CDR1 is MNHEY, CDR2 SMNVEV (reference sequence). The CDR3 here is CASSFSQALAGRKNEQFF. The CDR3 nucleotides are TGTGCCAGCAGTTTTTCCCAGGCCCTAGCGGGACGGAAGAATGAGCAGTTCTTC.

J is TRBJ1-4 and V is TRBV7-9, with TRBD1 matching 9 bases. The V segment lost 5 bases and the J segment 6 bases; nucleotides outside the gene matches: 4. This CDR3 is 14 amino acids long. The V gene's germline CDR1 is SEHNR and CDR2 FQNEAQ (reference sequence). The CDR3 loop reads CASSAGTGYEKLFF. For the CDR3, the DNA is TGTGCCAGCAGCGCCGGGACAGGGTATGAAAAACTGTTTTTT.

CDR3 coding DNA: TGTGCCAGCAGCCGGACAGAGAAGCAGTTCTTC. Translating it yields CASSRTEKQFF. The chain uses TRBV7-9 and TRBJ2-1, with D possibly matching TRBD1 (6 bases). Per germline, CDR1 SEHNR and CDR2 FQNEAQ (reference sequence). The V gene lost 5 bases and the J gene lost 11 bases, with 10 bases spanning the gap. This CDR3 is built from 11 residues.

The chain is built from TRBV18 and TRBJ1-3, with D possibly being TRBD1 (6 bases). Trimming removed 3 bases from V and 6 bases from J, with 12 bases in between. Germline loops: CDR1 KGHSH, CDR2 LQKENI. The length of the CDR3 is 14 residues. For the CDR3, the DNA is TGTGCCAGCTCACCCTCGGGGGGCGAAAACACCATATATTTT. Residues: CASSPSGGENTIYF.

The chain links TRBV7-2 to TRBJ1-2; D is undetermined. The CDR3 sequence is 12 residues long. Germline CDR1 and CDR2: SGHTA and FQGNSA. V shed 5 bases and J shed 8 bases, with 12 bases lying between them. CDR3 region: CASSPLMGGYTF. Written as DNA, the CDR3 is TGTGCCAGCAGCCCCCTAATGGGCGGCTACACCTTC.

For this clone: A junction end diverges from the germline sequence, so it may reflect a read error. The chain couples TRBV15 to TRBJ2-5; a weak D match, TRBD2 (6 bases). This CDR3 is 16 amino acids long. Germline assignment: CDR1 LNHNV and CDR2 YYDKDF (reference sequence). CDR3 region: CATSRDPAGPAEAQYF. CDR3 nucleotide sequence: TGTGCCACCAGCAGAGATCCAGCGGGCCCCGCAGAGGCCCAGTACTTC.

The rearrangement uses TRBV2 and TRBJ1-5, with a possible D match to TRBD1 (6 bases). Trimming left V 7 bases short and J 6 bases short, with 16 bases between. The CDR3 is 14 residues long. The germline gives CDR1 SNHLY, CDR2 FYNNEI. CDR3 in amino acids: CASTEAGASQPQHF. The CDR3 DNA reads as TGTGCCAGCACTGAGGCAGGGGCCTCTCAGCCCCAGCATTTT.

V and J are TRBV7-2 and TRBJ2-1; 11 bases map to TRBD2. The CDR3 is made up of 17 amino acids. CDR1 is SGHTA and CDR2 is FQGNSA in the germline V gene. Trimming cost V 4 bases and J 5 bases; bases outside gene matches: 10. The DNA for the CDR3 is TGTGCCAGCAGCTACCGAAAGGGACTAGCGGAAAACAATGAGCAGTTCTTC. It specifies CASSYRKGLAENNEQFF.

The chain has TRBV6-1 and TRBJ1-4; TRBD1 aligns across 9 bases. The CDR3 is 16 amino acids. Unmatched junction bases numbered 11, after V lost 4 bases and J lost 8 bases. The germline CDR1 and CDR2 sequences are MNHNS and SASEGT. CDR3 coding DNA: TGTGCCAGCAGTGTGGGTATAAGGACAGGGGTCGAAAAACTGTTTTTT. It yields the protein CASSVGIRTGVEKLFF.

This clone has only one observation. The V call is TRBV28, the J call TRBJ1-5; possibly TRBD1 for D (5 bases). This CDR3 comprises 15 residues. Germline CDR1 is MDHEN and CDR2 is SYDVKM. The V gene lost 8 bases and the J gene lost 6 bases, with 20 bases spanning the gap. The CDR3 bases are TGTGCCAGCCGCTCCGAGGTGGGGGAGGGTCAGCCCCAGCATTTT. Its translation: CASRSEVGEGQPQHF.

The CDR3 DNA sequence: TGTGCCAGTGGCGGACTTCGCTCCTACGAGCAGTACTTC. Its translation: CASGGLRSYEQYF. The V and J genes are TRBV27 and TRBJ2-7, with D possibly being TRBD2 (5 bases). The CDR3 has 13 residues. V was shortened by 9 bases and J by 0 bases, with 12 bases between the two germline ends. Per the germline V gene, CDR1 is MNHEY and CDR2 is SMNVEV (reference sequence).

The chain couples TRBV5-1 to TRBJ1-5; D may be TRBD1 (5 bases). CDR3 length: 13 amino acids. The V and J ends lost 4 bases and 3 bases respectively, with 8 bases between them. CDR1 is SGHRS and CDR2 is YFSETQ in the germline V gene. The CDR3 reads CASSMDTNQPQHF. CDR3 DNA sequence: TGCGCCAGCAGCATGGACACCAATCAGCCCCAGCATTTT.

With regard to this clone: The same CDR3 also results from other DNA sequences found in this sample. The chain combines TRBV28 with TRBJ2-3, with TRBD2 as a possible D gene (7 bases). The germline V and J ends were trimmed by 9 bases and 4 bases, with 32 bases remaining between them. The CDR3 runs 19 residues. The V gene's germline CDR1 is MDHEN and CDR2 SYDVKM. The CDR3 here is CARGGAGPSSYGIADTQYF. CDR3 DNA sequence: TGTGCCAGGGGGGGGGCCGGGCCGTCCTCCTATGGGATTGCAGATACGCAGTATTTT. The entire variable domain, with the rest obtained from reference TRBV28 and TRBJ2-3, is as follows: DVKVTQSSRYLVKRTGEKVFLECVQDMDHENMFWYRQDPGLGLRLIYFSYDVKMKEKGDIPEGYSVSREKKERFSLILESASTNQTSMYLCARGGAGPSSYGIADTQYFGPGTRLTVL.

V gene TRBV5-1 combines with J gene TRBJ1-3; D is uncertain. The length of the CDR3 is 15 residues. Looked up from germline, CDR1 is SGHRS and CDR2 is YFSETQ. V was shortened by 0 bases and J by 7 bases, with 14 bases between the two germline ends. The CDR3 protein is CASSLDQTARNTIYF. CDR3 in DNA: TGCGCCAGCAGCTTGGACCAAACGGCTAGGAACACCATATATTTT.

This clone was observed a handful of times. The chain carries TRBV28 and TRBJ2-2; TRBD1 might be the D (6 bases). The V gene lost 6 bases and the J gene lost 5 bases, with 13 bases spanning the gap. The V gene's germline CDR1 is MDHEN and CDR2 SYDVKM. The CDR3 length is 14 residues. CDR3 loop: CASSLNRGTGELFF. The CDR3 nucleotides are TGTGCCAGCAGCCTCAATAGGGGGACCGGGGAGCTGTTTTTT.